The next 16 T cell receptor beta chains were all read from a single sample in a study of glioma-infiltrating T cells. The iRepertoire nested amplicon-rescue multiplex PCR amplified TCR alpha and beta CDR3s from RNA. Via MiXCR, TCRdb re-called the multiplex PCR reads, giving one row per CDR3 protein. The data contain more than 95,000 distinct CDR3 sequences, around 30% of them seen just once; the ten biggest clones take up 44%. Sequencing was carried out using glioma tissue, nonneoplastic brain tissue, or PBMCs (not recorded which). The receptor set was obtained from a human donor with low-grade glioma or glioblastoma, undergoing nonglioma brain surgery, or in good health (not recorded which).

DNA of the CDR3: TGTGCCAGCAGCTTGAATAGACGTGAAAAACTGTTTTTT. Residues: CASSLNRREKLFF. The chain uses TRBV5-4 and TRBJ1-4; D gene uncertain. V was pared by 1 base and J by 7 bases, with 8 bases between. CDR3 length: 13 amino acids. Germline V CDR1 and CDR2: SGHNT, YYREEE (reference sequence). The full variable domain, with the rest looked up from reference TRBV5-4 and TRBJ1-4, is ETGVTQSPTHLIKTRGQQVTLRCSSQSGHNTVSWYQQALGQGPQFIFQYYREEENGRGNFPPRFSGLQFPNYSSELNVNALELDDSALYLCASSLNRREKLFFGSGTQLSVL.

This clonotype came up many times. The chain recombines TRBV6-1 with TRBJ2-1; D uncertain. CDR1 is MNHNS and CDR2 is SASEGT in the germline V gene. The V end was cut by 6 bases, the J end by 0 bases, with 12 bases between. This CDR3 is 15 amino acids long. The CDR3 DNA reads as TGTGCCAGCAGCCACCGAGATAGCTCCTACAATGAGCAGTTCTTC. Translation gives CASSHRDSSYNEQFF.

The chain links TRBV19 to TRBJ1-4; D might be TRBD1 (5 bases). Germline V gives CDR1 LNHDA, CDR2 SQIVND (reference sequence). The CDR3 is made up of 16 amino acids. Trimming took off 6 bases at V and 2 bases at J, with 16 bases between the two ends. CDR3 sequence (DNA): TGTGCCAGTAGACCCGGCACAGGTTCTACTAATGAAAAACTGTTTTTT. This gives the protein CASRPGTGSTNEKLFF.

This chain uses TRBV4-2 with TRBJ1-5; D is possibly TRBD1 (5 bases). The V gene lost 0 bases and the J gene lost 7 bases, with 16 bases spanning the gap. The CDR3 totals 16 residues. CDR1 LGHNA and CDR2 YNFKEQ come from the germline V gene. CDR3 in DNA: TGTGCCAGCAGCCAAGAACTAAGAGGGGTGGAACAGCCCCAGCATTTT. This translates into CASSQELRGVEQPQHF.

This clonotype was counted at least ten times. V and J are TRBV7-6 and TRBJ2-2, with 9 bases matching TRBD2. With V trimmed by 5 bases and J by 3 bases, 10 bases remained unmatched. The germline gives CDR1 SGHVS, CDR2 FNYEAQ. This CDR3 region has 17 residues. CDR3 in amino acids: CASSLRPTSGYTGELFF. CDR3 nucleotide sequence: TGTGCCAGCAGCCTCCGTCCGACTAGCGGATACACCGGGGAGCTGTTTTTT.

This clonotype was detected ten times or more. The chain recombines TRBV29-1 with TRBJ2-3, with D perhaps TRBD1 or TRBD2 (5 bases each). The germline V gene encodes CDR1 SQVTM and CDR2 ANQGSEA. V lost 1 base to trimming and J lost 4 bases, with 9 bases between them. The CDR3 has 13 amino acids. The CDR3 DNA reads TGCAGCGTTGAAGGAGGGGCGCCAGATACGCAGTATTTT. This codes for CSVEGGAPDTQYF.

The table lists this clonotype with a few counts. An end of the junction differs from the germline gene, which may be a read error. The gene calls are TRBV7-9 and TRBJ2-5, with D tentatively TRBD1 (5 bases). Germline CDR1 reads SEHNR; CDR2 reads FQNEAQ (reference sequence). The CDR3 spans 14 residues. CDR3 region: CASSRLMGQEAQYF. CDR3 in DNA: TGTGCCAGCAGCCGCCTGATGGGGCAAGAGGCCCAGTACTTC.

Comments on this clonotype: It may be a read error: a sequence one base away is much more abundant. The chain joins TRBV6-8 to TRBJ2-2, with D perhaps TRBD2 (6 bases). Germline values: CDR1 MNHGY, CDR2 SAAAGT. The CDR3 runs 14 residues. For the CDR3, the DNA is TGTACCAGCAGTTTAGAGACTAGGAGCGGGGAGCTGTTTTTT. This sequence encodes CTSSLETRSGELFF.

This clonotype was recorded many times. V is TRBV18 and J is TRBJ2-3; D is possibly TRBD1 or TRBD2 (5 bases each). The CDR3 has 14 residues. The V and J ends lost 3 bases and 2 bases respectively, with 9 bases between them. CDR1 is KGHSH and CDR2 is LQKENI in the germline V gene. The CDR3 sequence: CASSPGPVTDTQYF. CDR3 DNA sequence: TGTGCCAGCTCACCGGGACCAGTCACAGATACGCAGTATTTT. Combining the CDR3 with reference TRBV18 and TRBJ2-3 gives the whole variable domain NAGVMQNPRHLVRRRGQEARLRCSPMKGHSHVYWYRQLPEEGLKFMVYLQKENIIDESGMPKERFSAEFPKEGPSILRIQQVVRGDSAAYFCASSPGPVTDTQYFGPGTRLTVL.

This clonotype was detected ten times or more. The chain carries TRBV19 and TRBJ2-7; D is unresolved. The CDR3 runs 14 residues. Deletions cut 6 bases from V and 0 bases from J, with 12 bases between. Germline V lookup: CDR1 LNHDA, CDR2 SQIVND (reference sequence). The CDR3: CASSPYPSSYEQYF. The DNA for the CDR3 is TGTGCCAGTAGCCCTTACCCGAGCTCCTACGAGCAGTACTTC. Filled out from reference TRBV19 and TRBJ2-7, the complete variable domain reads DGGITQSPKYLFRKEGQNVTLSCEQNLNHDAMYWYRQDPGQGLRLIYYSQIVNDFQKGDIAEGYSVSREKKESFPLTVTSAQKNPTAFYLCASSPYPSSYEQYFGPGTRLTVT.

On this clonotype itself: This could be a read error, since a much larger clone is one nucleotide away. DNA of the CDR3: TGTGCCAGCAGTTTCAGCGGCCTTAGCTCCTATGACTACACCTTC. Its translation is CASSFSGLSSYDYTF. The chain links TRBV28 to TRBJ1-2; D is unresolved. Looked up from germline, CDR1 is MDHEN and CDR2 is SYDVKM. CDR3 length equals 15 residues.

The chain has TRBV12-5 and TRBJ1-2; D possibly corresponds to TRBD1 (6 bases). In germline, CDR1 is LGHNT, CDR2 FRNRAP. This CDR3 region has 13 residues. Trimming pared 3 bases from V and 10 bases from J, leaving 15 bases between. The CDR3 loop is CASGLVWDTHYTF. The CDR3 region has the DNA TGTGCTAGTGGTTTAGTTTGGGACACACACTACACCTTC.

This clonotype turned up a few times. The chain recombines TRBV7-9 with TRBJ2-2, with 7 nucleotides matching TRBD1. The CDR3 has 15 residues. V lost 2 bases, J lost 8 bases, and 8 bases stayed unmatched. Germline CDR1 is SEHNR and CDR2 is FQNEAQ (reference sequence). This CDR3 is CASSLTGTVSGELFF. The CDR3 bases are TGTGCCAGCAGCTTAACCGGGACAGTGTCAGGGGAGCTGTTTTTT.

Comment on this clonotype: With a much larger clone just one base away, this may be a read error. V and J are TRBV6-6 and TRBJ1-4; 7 bases line up with TRBD1. The CDR3 is 12 residues long. CDR1 and CDR2 from the germline V gene are MNHNY and SVGAGI (reference sequence). CDR3 bases: TGTTCCACCAGGGGGACGGAAGAAAAACTGTTTTTT. As protein: CSTRGTEEKLFF.

The CDR3 DNA reads as TGTGCCAGCAGCTTAAGACAGGTGAACACCGGGGAGCTGTTTTTT. As protein: CASSLRQVNTGELFF. V usage is TRBV7-2 and J usage is TRBJ2-2, with a possible D match to TRBD1 (6 bases). Looked up from germline, CDR1 is SGHTA and CDR2 is FQGNSA. V dropped 2 bases and J dropped 1 base, with 8 bases sitting between them. The length of the CDR3 is 15 residues.

This clonotype came up once. A much larger clone lies one base from this, so it may be a read error. This sequence joins TRBV6-1 and TRBJ2-7, with TRBD1 as a possible D gene (6 bases). Germline V gene sequence: CDR1 MNHNS, CDR2 SASEGT. This CDR3 contains 16 residues. DNA of the CDR3: TGTGCCAGCAGTGAAGGGGCTGCAGGGGTGTCCTACGGGCAGTACTTC. Protein product: CASSEGAAGVSYGQYF.